This T cell receptor beta chain stems from a study of blood T cell repertoires in COVID-19. Study information: COVID-19 samples from acute and convalescent phases originated in the United States, Italy and Spain.

Repertoires were generated with immunoSEQ multiplex PCR, while TCRdb's copy carries only in-frame clones and drops some. The profile shows about 160,000 clones, 79% of them singletons. There are 13 residues in the CDR3. CDR1 is SQVTM, CDR2 ANQGSEA, per germline. The ends were cut back, 0 bases at V and 4 bases at J, with 9 bases in the middle. The sequencing sample was made of peripheral blood. The TCR comes from a woman in her fifties or sixties with COVID-19, enrolled during active disease. This chain links TRBV29-1 with TRBJ1-2; D ambiguous. CDR3 residues: CSVEDVARYGYTF. The CDR3 DNA reads as TGCAGCGTTGAAGATGTGGCCCGCTATGGCTACACCTTC.